This T cell receptor (beta chain) was profiled in a study of blood T cell repertoires in COVID-19. Study information: The samples span acute and convalescent COVID-19 from the United States, Italy and Spain. In each case, the material was cDNA or gDNA derived from T cells, B-cell-depleted T cells, or PBMCs.

Original handling: How many nucleated cells were present was estimated from reference gene primer amplification. Some clones are missing from TCRdb's copy, which holds only in-frame ones; the method was immunoSEQ multiplex PCR. The D gene and trimming were derived from the DNA, and the V and J assignments and clone size from that table. Of 190,000 or so clones in the sample, around four fifths were seen once. Losses at the gene ends were 3 bases for V and 3 bases for J; bases not matched to a gene: 7. This CDR3 comprises 15 residues. Germline-derived CDR1 and CDR2 are DFQATT and SNEGSKA (reference sequence).

This sequence joins TRBV20-1 and TRBJ2-1; 8 bases line up with TRBD1. This TCR derives from a woman of 80 years or more with active or convalescent COVID-19. Sequencing was carried out using peripheral blood. This chain's CDR3 is CSASNPGQVYNEQFF. The CDR3 DNA reads as TGCAGTGCTAGTAATCCGGGACAGGTCTACAATGAGCAGTTCTTC.